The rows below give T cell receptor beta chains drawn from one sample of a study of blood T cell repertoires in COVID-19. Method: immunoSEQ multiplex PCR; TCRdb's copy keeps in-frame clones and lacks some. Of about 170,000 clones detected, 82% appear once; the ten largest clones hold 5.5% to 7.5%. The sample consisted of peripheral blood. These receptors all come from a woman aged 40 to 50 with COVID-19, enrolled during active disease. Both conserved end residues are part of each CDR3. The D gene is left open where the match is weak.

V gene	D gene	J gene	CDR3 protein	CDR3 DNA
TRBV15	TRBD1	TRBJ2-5	CATSRVTGGRETQYF	TGTGCCACCAGCAGAGTTACAGGGGGACGAGAGACCCAGTACTTC
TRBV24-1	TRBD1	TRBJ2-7	CATSDSPGGTGVSYEQYF	TGTGCCACCAGTGATTCCCCTGGGGGGACAGGGGTTTCTTACGAGCAGTACTTC
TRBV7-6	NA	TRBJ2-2	CASSSRGLNTGELFF	TGTGCCAGCAGCTCCCGAGGTTTGAACACCGGGGAGCTGTTTTTT
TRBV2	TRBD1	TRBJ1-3	CASMTTGAGNTIYF	TGTGCCAGCATGACGACAGGGGCAGGGAACACCATATATTTT
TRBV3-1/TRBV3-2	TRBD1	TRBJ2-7	CASSPLGTANYEQYF	TGTGCCAGCAGCCCACTTGGGACAGCGAACTACGAGCAGTACTTC
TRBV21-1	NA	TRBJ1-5	CASSHPSGRDNQPQHF	TGTGCCAGCAGCCACCCCTCGGGCAGGGACAATCAGCCCCAGCATTTT
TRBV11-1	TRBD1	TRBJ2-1	CASSPGQSYNEQFF	TGTGCCAGCAGTCCGGGACAGTCCTACAATGAGCAGTTCTTC
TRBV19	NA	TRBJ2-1	CASSIDPRRAGGSYNEQFF	TGTGCCAGTAGTATAGACCCTCGGCGGGCGGGCGGGTCCTACAATGAGCAGTTCTTC
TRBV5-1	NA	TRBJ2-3	CASSVQPGDTQYF	TGCGCCAGCAGCGTCCAACCGGGAGATACGCAGTATTTT
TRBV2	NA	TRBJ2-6	CASSPDRTGANVLTF	TGTGCCAGCAGCCCGGACAGAACTGGGGCCAACGTCCTGACTTTC
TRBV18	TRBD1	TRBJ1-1	CASSPSRGQGSTEAFF	TGTGCCAGCTCACCTAGCAGAGGACAGGGTAGTACTGAAGCTTTCTTT
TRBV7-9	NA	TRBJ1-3	CASSLAGAFSTIYF	TGTGCCAGCAGCTTAGCTGGAGCCTTCTCCACCATATATTTT
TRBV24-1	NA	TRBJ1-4	CATIRQGWVKLFF	TGTGCCACCATTCGGCAGGGATGGGTAAAACTGTTTTTT
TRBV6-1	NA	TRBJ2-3	CASSDLGASTDTQYF	TGTGCCAGCAGTGATCTTGGGGCTTCTACAGATACGCAGTATTTT
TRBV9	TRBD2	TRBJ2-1	CASSELSGDSYNEQFF	TGTGCCAGCAGTGAGCTTAGCGGGGACTCCTACAATGAGCAGTTCTTC
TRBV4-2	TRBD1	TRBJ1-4	CASSQSTGLGEKLFF	TGTGCCAGCAGCCAATCGACAGGGCTCGGGGAAAAACTGTTTTTT
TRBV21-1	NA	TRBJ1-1	CASSAGTLTEAFF	TGTGCCAGCAGCGCGGGGACGCTCACTGAAGCTTTCTTT
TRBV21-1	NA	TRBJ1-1	CASSATGDSRTEAFF	TGTGCCAGCAGCGCCACAGGGGACAGCCGCACTGAAGCTTTCTTT
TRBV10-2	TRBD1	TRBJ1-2	CASSPTDRVYGYTF	TGCGCCAGCAGTCCTACTGACAGGGTCTATGGCTACACCTTC
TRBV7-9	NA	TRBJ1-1	CASSSTGRTEAFF	TGTGCCAGCAGCTCTACAGGGAGAACTGAAGCTTTCTTT
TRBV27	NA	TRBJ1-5	CASSLRGQPQHF	TGTGCCAGCAGTTTAAGAGGTCAGCCCCAGCATTTT
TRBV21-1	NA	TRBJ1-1	CASSMRVRDSPMNTEAFF	TGTGCCAGCAGCATGAGGGTCAGGGACTCCCCTATGAACACTGAAGCTTTCTTT
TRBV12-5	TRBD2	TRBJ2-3	CASGFLTSGSVSQYF	TGTGCTAGTGGTTTTCTAACTAGCGGGAGCGTATCGCAGTATTTT
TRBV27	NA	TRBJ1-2	CASMMGRGIFYTF	TGTGCCAGCATGATGGGTCGGGGAATTTTCTACACCTTC
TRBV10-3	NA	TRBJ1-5	CAISEYGGTQPQHF	TGTGCCATCAGTGAGTATGGGGGCACTCAGCCCCAGCATTTT
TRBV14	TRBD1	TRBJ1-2	CASSLPGTGGGGYTF	TGTGCCAGCAGCCTACCCGGGACAGGGGGCGGAGGCTACACCTTC